A single sample gave rise to the 7 T cell receptor beta chains below, sequenced in a study of cytomegalovirus exposure and HLA in healthy donors. Data came from immunoSEQ multiplex PCR; TCRdb stores just in-frame clones and leaves some out. The sample consists of around 55,000 clones, approximately 90% of them appearing once. The sample consisted of PBMCs. Receptors originate from a man aged 18-30 years in good health and CMV-seronegative.

The J gene is TRBJ2-1, the V gene TRBV6-5, with D hard to call. From germline, CDR1 is MNHEY and CDR2 SVGAGI. Trimming cost V 6 bases and J 0 bases, with 6 bases left between them. This CDR3 comprises 13 residues. CDR3: CASRSFSYNEQFF. CDR3 DNA: TGTGCCAGCAGGTCATTCTCCTACAATGAGCAGTTCTTC.

The rearrangement joins TRBV5-1 to TRBJ2-7, with D tentatively TRBD1 (6 bases). Trimming removed 3 bases from V and 5 bases from J, with 15 bases in between. The CDR3 is 14 amino acids. The germline CDR1 and CDR2 sequences are SGHRS and YFSETQ. This chain's CDR3 is CASSWAQGNNEQYF. DNA of the CDR3: TGCGCCAGCAGCTGGGCACAGGGTAATAACGAGCAGTACTTC. Variable domain in full (rest from reference TRBV5-1 and TRBJ2-7): KAGVTQTPRYLIKTRGQQVTLSCSPISGHRSVSWYQQTPGQGLQFLFEYFSETQRNKGNFPGRFSGRQFSNSRSEMNVSTLELGDSALYLCASSWAQGNNEQYFGPGTRLTVT.

V usage is TRBV29-1 and J usage is TRBJ2-1, with D possibly TRBD2 on 6 matching bases. V lost 6 bases to trimming and J lost 4 bases, with 13 bases between them. The CDR3 has 13 amino acids. Germline CDR1 and CDR2: SQVTM and ANQGSEA. CDR3 protein: CSVPETRYNEQFF. The CDR3 DNA reads as TGCAGCGTACCCGAGACTAGGTACAATGAGCAGTTCTTC.

This clone is a singleton in its sample. The chain employs TRBV19 and TRBJ2-1, with D perhaps TRBD2 (6 bases). V lost 4 bases and J 8 bases, leaving 15 bases between the germline ends. This CDR3 comprises 14 residues. From germline, CDR1 is LNHDA and CDR2 SQIVND (reference sequence). The CDR3 DNA reads TGTGCCAGTAGTAATCGGGGGAGTGTCGATGAGCAGTTCTTC. Encoded protein: CASSNRGSVDEQFF.

This clone occurred once. This sequence joins TRBV6-5 and TRBJ1-3; D is uncertain. Germline loops: CDR1 MNHEY, CDR2 SVGAGI. There are 14 residues in the CDR3. V was clipped by 7 bases and J by 0 bases, with 10 bases between them. For the CDR3, the DNA is TGTGCCAGCACCCAGTCTTTCTCTGGAAACACCATATATTTT. Encoded protein: CASTQSFSGNTIYF.

The chain has TRBV6-5 and TRBJ2-3; D is perhaps TRBD1 (5 bases). The ends were cut back, 4 bases at V and 2 bases at J, with 13 bases in the middle. Germline loops: CDR1 MNHEY, CDR2 SVGAGI. This CDR3 has 15 residues. The CDR3 reads CASSSRQTSTDTQYF. CDR3 in DNA: TGTGCCAGCAGTTCGAGACAGACTTCCACAGATACGCAGTATTTT.

The chain employs TRBV6-1 and TRBJ2-6; the D is unclear. The V end was cut by 1 base, the J end by 0 bases, with 10 bases between. The V gene's germline CDR1 is MNHNS and CDR2 SASEGT. CDR3 size: 17 residues. This chain's CDR3 is CASSEDRPGSGANVLTF. DNA for the CDR3: TGTGCCAGCAGTGAAGACAGACCAGGCTCTGGGGCCAACGTCCTGACTTTC.